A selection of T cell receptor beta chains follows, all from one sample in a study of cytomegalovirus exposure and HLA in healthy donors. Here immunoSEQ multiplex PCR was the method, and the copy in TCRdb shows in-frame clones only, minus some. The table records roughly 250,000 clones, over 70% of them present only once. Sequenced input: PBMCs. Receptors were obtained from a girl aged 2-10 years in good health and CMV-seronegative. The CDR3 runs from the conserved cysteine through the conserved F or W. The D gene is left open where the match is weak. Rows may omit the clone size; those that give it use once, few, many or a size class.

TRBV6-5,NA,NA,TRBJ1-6,CASGRPNSYNSPLHF,TGTGCCAGCGGGAGGCCTAACTCCTATAATTCACCCCTCCACTTT
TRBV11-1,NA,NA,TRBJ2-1,CASKPGYMISYNEQFF,TGTGCCAGCAAACCAGGCTACATGATTTCCTACAATGAGCAGTTCTTC
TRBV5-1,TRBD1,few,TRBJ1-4,CASSKGQGNEKLFF,TGCGCCAGCAGCAAAGGACAGGGTAATGAAAAACTGTTTTTT
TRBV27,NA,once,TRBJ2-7,CASSSTGRYEQYF,TGTGCCAGCAGTTCGACAGGGAGGTACGAGCAGTACTTC
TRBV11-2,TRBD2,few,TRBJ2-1,CASRSTSGNYNEQFF,TGTGCCAGCAGGTCCACTAGCGGGAATTACAATGAGCAGTTCTTC
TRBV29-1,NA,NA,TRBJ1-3,CSVELSAGNTIYF,TGCAGCGTTGAACTGTCCGCTGGAAACACCATATATTTT
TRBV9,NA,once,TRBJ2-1,CASSVGGTYNEQFF,TGTGCCAGCAGCGTAGGCGGGACGTACAATGAGCAGTTCTTC
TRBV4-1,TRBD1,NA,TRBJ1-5,CASSQVQGGNQPQHF,TGCGCCAGCAGCCAAGTACAGGGGGGCAATCAGCCCCAGCATTTT
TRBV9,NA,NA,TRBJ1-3,CASSGDYAGKRSGNTIYF,TGTGCCAGCAGCGGGGATTACGCAGGGAAACGCTCTGGAAACACCATATATTTT
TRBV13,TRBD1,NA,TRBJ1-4,CASSPIQGAGEKLFF,TGTGCCAGCAGCCCTATACAGGGGGCAGGAGAAAAACTGTTTTTT
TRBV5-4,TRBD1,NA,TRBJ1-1,CASTRQGFNTEAFF,TGTGCCAGCACCAGACAGGGGTTCAACACTGAAGCTTTCTTT
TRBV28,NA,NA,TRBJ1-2,CASSPDIYGYTF,TGTGCCAGCAGCCCAGACATCTATGGCTACACCTTC
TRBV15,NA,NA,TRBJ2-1,CATSLQRTAITSSYNEQFF,TGTGCCACCAGCCTACAGCGGACCGCGATAACCAGCTCCTACAATGAGCAGTTCTTC
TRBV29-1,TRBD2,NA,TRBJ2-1,CSKAGGLGEQFF,TGCAGCAAAGCGGGAGGGCTAGGTGAGCAGTTCTTC
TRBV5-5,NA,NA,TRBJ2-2,CASSLGRVLTGELFF,TGTGCCAGCAGCTTGGGCAGGGTCTTGACCGGGGAGCTGTTTTTT
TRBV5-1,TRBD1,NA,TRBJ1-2,CASSMTGGETNYGYTF,TGCGCCAGCAGCATGACAGGGGGGGAAACTAACTATGGCTACACCTTC
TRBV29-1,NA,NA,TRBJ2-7,CSALGGEVGYEQYF,TGCAGCGCCCTAGGGGGGGAAGTGGGATACGAGCAGTACTTC
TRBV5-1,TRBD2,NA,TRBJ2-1,CASSLASGSPLYSNEQFF,TGCGCCAGCAGCTTGGCTAGCGGGAGTCCCCTGTATTCTAATGAGCAGTTCTTC
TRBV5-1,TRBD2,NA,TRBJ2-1,CASSLVGSGGAEFF,TGCGCCAGCAGCTTGGTTGGTAGCGGGGGGGCGGAGTTCTTC
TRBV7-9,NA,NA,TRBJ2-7,CASSITPDREGYEQYF,TGTGCCAGCAGCATAACTCCGGACAGGGAGGGTTACGAGCAGTACTTC
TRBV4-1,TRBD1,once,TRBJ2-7,CASSPRTGPYYEQYF,TGCGCCAGCAGCCCCCGGACAGGGCCATACTACGAGCAGTACTTC
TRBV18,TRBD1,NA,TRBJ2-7,CASSPPLGTGGGEQYF,TGTGCCAGCTCACCACCTCTCGGGACAGGGGGAGGCGAGCAGTACTTC
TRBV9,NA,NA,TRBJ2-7,CASSTGLLSYEQYF,TGTGCCAGCAGCACGGGACTTCTTTCCTACGAGCAGTACTTC
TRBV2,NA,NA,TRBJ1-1,CASNREGEVPPAAFF,TGTGCCAGCAATAGAGAGGGTGAGGTCCCGCCGGCCGCTTTCTTT
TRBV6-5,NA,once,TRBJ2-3,CASSYSGLSTDTQYF,TGTGCCAGCAGTTACTCGGGACTTTCCACAGATACGCAGTATTTT
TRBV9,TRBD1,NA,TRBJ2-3,CASSVEGLDRGRDTQYF,TGTGCCAGCAGCGTAGAGGGATTAGACAGGGGGCGAGATACGCAGTATTTT
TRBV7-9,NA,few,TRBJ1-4,CASSAPWTDEKLFF,TGTGCCAGCAGCGCCCCGTGGACAGATGAAAAACTGTTTTTT
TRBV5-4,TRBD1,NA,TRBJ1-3,CASSLWGQGPTAYF,TGTGCCAGCAGCTTGTGGGGACAGGGGCCTACGGCGTATTTT
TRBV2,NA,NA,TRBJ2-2,CASHRVNTGELFF,TGTGCCAGCCACAGGGTGAACACCGGGGAGCTGTTTTTT
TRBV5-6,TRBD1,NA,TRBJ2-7,CASSFSDRGPTYEQYF,TGTGCCAGCAGCTTCTCGGACAGGGGGCCCACCTACGAGCAGTACTTC
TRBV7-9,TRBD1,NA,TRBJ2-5,CSSSRVVTGGGTQYF,TGTTCCAGCAGCCGGGTCGTAACAGGGGGCGGGACCCAGTACTTC
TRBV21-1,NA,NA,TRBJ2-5,CASSKKGPGIETQYF,TGTGCCAGCAGCAAAAAGGGCCCGGGGATTGAGACCCAGTACTTC
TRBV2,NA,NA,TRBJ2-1,CASSALRMGSEQFF,TGTGCCAGCAGTGCCCTAAGGATGGGGAGTGAGCAGTTCTTC
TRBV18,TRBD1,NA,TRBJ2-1,CASSPGQGFYNEQFF,TGTGCCAGCTCACCCGGACAGGGGTTCTACAATGAGCAGTTCTTC
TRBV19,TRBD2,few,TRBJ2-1,CASSARTGLAENEQFF,TGTGCCAGTAGTGCGCGGACGGGACTAGCGGAAAATGAGCAGTTCTTC
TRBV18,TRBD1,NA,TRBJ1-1,CASSPRPGTGSEGEKNTEAFF,TGTGCCAGCTCACCACGCCCCGGGACAGGGTCTGAGGGGGAAAAGAACACTGAAGCTTTCTTT
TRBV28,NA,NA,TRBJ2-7,CASSIRQEVYEQYF,TGTGCCAGCAGTATCCGACAGGAGGTCTACGAGCAGTACTTC
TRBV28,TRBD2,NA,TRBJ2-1,CASKPSGRISYNEQFF,TGTGCCAGCAAGCCTAGCGGGAGAATCTCCTACAATGAGCAGTTCTTC
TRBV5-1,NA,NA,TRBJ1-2,CASSLGGRGNYGYTF,TGCGCCAGCAGCTTGGGCGGCAGGGGAAACTATGGCTACACCTTC
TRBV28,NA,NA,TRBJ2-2,CASSTGSTGELFF,TGTGCCAGCAGTACCGGGAGTACCGGGGAGCTGTTTTTT
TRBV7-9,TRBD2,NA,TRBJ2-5,CASSLEGGQETQYF,TGTGCCAGCAGCTTAGAGGGAGGGCAGGAGACCCAGTACTTC
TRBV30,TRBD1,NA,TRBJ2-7,CAWRPGGLYEQYF,TGTGCCTGGAGGCCAGGGGGCCTCTACGAGCAGTACTTC
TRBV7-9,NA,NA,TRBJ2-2,CASSLGLVGDTGELFF,TGTGCCAGCAGCTTAGGACTAGTTGGTGACACCGGGGAGCTGTTTTTT
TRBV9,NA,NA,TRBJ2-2,CASRDHRDFGELFF,TGTGCCAGCAGAGACCACCGGGACTTCGGGGAGCTGTTTTTT
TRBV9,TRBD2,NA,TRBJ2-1,CASSVGSGTYNEQFF,TGTGCCAGCAGCGTAGGTAGCGGGACTTACAATGAGCAGTTCTTC
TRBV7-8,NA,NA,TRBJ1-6,CASSVTGTPNSPLHF,TGTGCCAGCAGCGTCACCGGGACACCGAATTCACCCCTCCACTTT
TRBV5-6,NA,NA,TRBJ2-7,CASRARADREQYF,TGTGCCAGCAGAGCGCGGGCGGACCGCGAGCAGTACTTC
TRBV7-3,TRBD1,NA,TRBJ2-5,CASSPRQGSTQYF,TGTGCCAGCAGCCCCCGACAGGGTTCGACCCAGTACTTC
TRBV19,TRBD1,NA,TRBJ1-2,CASSLSWDSYGYTF,TGTGCCAGTAGTCTCTCATGGGACAGCTATGGCTACACCTTC
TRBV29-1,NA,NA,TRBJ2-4,CSVEDWASEVIQYF,TGCAGCGTTGAAGATTGGGCTAGCGAGGTCATTCAGTACTTC
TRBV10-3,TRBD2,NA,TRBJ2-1,CAISESPSGGAKFF,TGTGCCATCAGTGAGTCCCCTAGCGGGGGGGCCAAGTTCTTC